Described below is a single TCR beta chain sequence and its context. Profiled with immunoSEQ multiplex PCR; TCRdb holds only in-frame clones, not every one. Seen here are 65,000 to 70,000 clones, around nine tenths observed once, and the top ten hold approximately 19%. The data were obtained in a study of blood T cell repertoires in COVID-19. In germline, CDR1 is SGHVS, CDR2 FNYEAQ. This CDR3 comprises 16 residues. The V gene end was trimmed by 4 bases and the J gene end by 2 bases; junction bases not matched to a gene: 6. The chain has TRBV7-6 and TRBJ2-3; 10 nucleotides line up with TRBD2. The TCR originated in a woman older than 75 with acute or convalescent COVID-19. The sequenced sample consisted of peripheral blood. CDR3 in DNA: TGTGCCAGCAGCTCCTATCTAGCGGGGGCCACAGATACGCAGTATTTT. Its translation is CASSSYLAGATDTQYF.